Detailed here is one T cell receptor beta chain. This clonotype was recorded at least ten times. The antigen it recognizes is unknown. Base qualities are not at hand, and no much larger clone is one base apart. V loses 3 bases of germline sequence and J loses 4 bases, and the interval between the two ends is 12 bases. Counted from cysteine to phenylalanine, this CDR3 has 14 amino acids. The retained sequence is limited to the CDR3, 42 bases, with the frame set at the first base. The TCR beta CDR3 regions were amplified from the RNA transcripts. The TCR CDR3 was subjected to a first round of RT-PCR using the HTBI primer set and the Qiagen OneStep RT-PCR kit. The libraries were constructed in a second round of multiplex PCR and then size-selected and purified. Paired-end sequencing of the libraries was performed with 100 bp reads on an Illumina HiSeq2000. Per the original workflow: SOAPnuke was used to process the raw data, removing reads that contained adapters or uncalled bases, had a mean Phred below 15, or lacked an exact match to the constant primer or identifier. COPE v1.2.5 was used to merge the high-quality paired reads, and each unique nucleotide sequence was defined as a clonotype. Clonotypes were aligned to IMGT TRBV, TRBD and TRBJ reference segments using MiTCR v1.1. The analysis included only V-J combinations with a frequency above 0.0001, which together covered 98% to 99.2% of the repertoires. The TCS score was defined as the ratio of F50 (clonal expansion) to E x V (chaos), calculated using BLOSUM62-based TCRdist between CDR3 peptides within each V-J. Welch's t-statistics and random forest reduced around 510 V-J features to 10 to 15, which were used in a naive Bayes classifier (R e1071). The public reads were reprocessed in TCRdb via fastp at Q25 and MiXCR, keeping in-frame beta chains. Each CDR3 protein gets just one entry, which takes the most common genes and DNA from the rows behind it. The V and J calls and clone size come from TCRdb's table, not from the authors' own analysis. This sample lists about 640,000 distinct CDR3 sequences; around 20% were detected once. Jointly, the top ten make up over 30% of the sample.

The data belong to a study of T cells in Graves' hyperthyroidism and ophthalmopathy (dated by TCRdb to about 2019). Background for the entire study: Peripheral blood samples were taken at initial diagnosis, before any treatment was given. The approximately 90 discovery patients were divided at random into training and test sets in a 7:3 ratio. In addition, the study compared T-cell repertoires in thyroid tissue and in blood from several Graves' hyperthyroidism patients. Prospective prediction of ophthalmopathy was tested in an independent validation cohort of fewer than 20 hyperthyroidism patients and 15 to 17 patients who later progressed to ophthalmopathy. A discovery cohort of roughly 100 patients, about 40 with Graves' ophthalmopathy and 55 to 60 with stable Graves' hyperthyroidism, was used to find distinguishing TCR V-J signatures. According to the paper, TCR Vbeta CDR3 sequencing was carried out on 135 peripheral blood samples, which came from over 40 ophthalmopathy, 80 or so hyperthyroidism and roughly 17 progressor patients. Once sampling was done, hyperthyroidism patients were given methimazole at a starting dose of 30 mg daily, whereas ophthalmopathy patients were given high-dose intravenous methylprednisolone. Here is what the overall study found, with its caveats: Most expanded thyroid clonotypes (frequency above 0.001) were also detected in blood, suggesting blood repertoires may reflect thyroid immune responses. In validation, the model predicted progression to ophthalmopathy with 60% to 71% sensitivity and over 72% specificity, a median of about 6.7 months before onset. In cross-validation, a model built on a 13 V-J signature told ophthalmopathy apart from stable hyperthyroidism with approximately 91% sensitivity and around 83% specificity, and in testing the same model reached 80%/75%. Sample size was not statistically predetermined, and investigators were not blinded to group allocation.

Ophthalmopathy patients had moderately to severely active disease, with a Clinical Activity Score of 3 or more, a NOSPECS grade of 4 or more, and a disease duration of less than 3 months. Any patient with an uncontrolled infection, another autoimmune disease, pregnancy or lactation was excluded. Diagnoses were based on clinical symptoms, serum thyroxine and TRAb, thyroid ultrasound and orbital computed tomography. PBMCs were isolated from about 10 ml of fresh peripheral blood by Ficoll-Paque density gradient centrifugation. Trizol reagent was used to extract total RNA, and RNA quality was then checked on an Agilent 2100 Bioanalyzer.

The sample taken for sequencing was blood. The TCR sequence derives from a man aged 25 to 40 with Graves' ophthalmopathy. This chain is built from TRBV12-3 or TRBV12-4 and TRBJ1-1; the D gene remains uncertain. The CDR3 corresponds to CASSFRKGLTEAFF. The sequenced DNA: TGTGCCAGCAGTTTTAGAAAGGGCCTCACTGAAGCTTTCTTT.